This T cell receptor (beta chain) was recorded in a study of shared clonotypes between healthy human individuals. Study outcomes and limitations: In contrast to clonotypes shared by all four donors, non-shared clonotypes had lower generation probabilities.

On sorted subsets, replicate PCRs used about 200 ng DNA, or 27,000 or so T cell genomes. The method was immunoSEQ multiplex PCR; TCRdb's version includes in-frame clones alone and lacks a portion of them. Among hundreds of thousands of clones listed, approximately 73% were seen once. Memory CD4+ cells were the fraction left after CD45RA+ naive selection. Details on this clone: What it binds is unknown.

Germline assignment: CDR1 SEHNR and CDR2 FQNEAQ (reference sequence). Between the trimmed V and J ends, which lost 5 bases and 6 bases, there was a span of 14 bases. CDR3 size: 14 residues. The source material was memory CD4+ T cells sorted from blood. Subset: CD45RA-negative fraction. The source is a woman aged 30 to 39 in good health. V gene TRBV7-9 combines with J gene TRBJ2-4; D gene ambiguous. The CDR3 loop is CASSLSRTVNIQYF. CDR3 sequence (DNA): TGTGCCAGCAGCCTCTCTCGGACCGTAAACATTCAGTACTTC.